The 19 T cell receptor beta chains reported below all come from one sample, sequenced in a study of glioma-infiltrating T cells after dendritic cell vaccination. Method: immunoSEQ multiplex PCR; TCRdb's copy keeps in-frame clones and lacks some. This sample has about 58,000 clones, with roughly 80% found just once. Time point reported: after dendritic cell vaccination, including at tumor progression/relapse. The specimen was blood, collected after dendritic cell vaccination. The receptors were gathered from a human donor with glioblastoma.

The chain has TRBV6-1 and TRBJ2-7; D gene uncertain. This CDR3 has 11 amino acids. V lost 7 bases and J 3 bases, leaving 7 bases between the germline ends. Germline CDR1 is MNHNS and CDR2 is SASEGT. The CDR3 coding sequence is TGTGCCAGCAAAAGCGTCTACGAGCAGTACTTC. Encoded protein: CASKSVYEQYF.

The chain has TRBV2 and TRBJ2-1, with 13 bases lining up with TRBD2. There are 15 residues in the CDR3. Germline assignment: CDR1 SNHLY and CDR2 FYNNEI. Trimming at V came to 9 bases and at J to 5 bases, leaving 7 bases not matched to a gene. CDR3 protein: CASNLGTSGDNEQFF. The CDR3 DNA is TGTGCCAGTAACCTCGGGACTAGCGGGGACAATGAGCAGTTCTTC.

Regarding this clone: The germline gene is not matched at one end of the junction; a read error may be the cause. This chain connects TRBV11-2 to TRBJ1-2, with 10 bases aligning to TRBD1. The CDR3 length is 16 residues. Germline CDR1 is SGHAT and CDR2 is FQNNGV. CDR3 sequence (DNA): TGTGCCAGCACCTTAGATAGGACAGGGGGGACTAGTGGCTACACCTTC. This translates into CASTLDRTGGTSGYTF.

This chain uses TRBV5-1 with TRBJ2-3; 12 bases line up with TRBD2. Germline CDR1 and CDR2: SGHRS and YFSETQ. This CDR3 contains 15 residues. V dropped 3 bases and J dropped 7; count of bases not matched to a gene: 6. The CDR3 DNA is TGCGCCAGCAGCTCCGAACTAGCGGGGGGCAATACGCAGTATTTT. Residues: CASSSELAGGNTQYF.

The V gene is TRBV7-2, the J gene TRBJ2-5; 10 bases agree with TRBD2. The V gene's germline CDR1 is SGHTA and CDR2 FQGNSA. This CDR3 is built from 14 residues. After removal of 5 bases from V and 3 bases from J, the junction contained 3 bases not matched to a gene. Written as DNA, the CDR3 is TGTGCCAGCAGCACTAGCGGGACGGAAGAGACCCAGTACTTC. Amino acid sequence: CASSTSGTEETQYF.

The table lists this clone with a few counts. The chain combines TRBV7-9 with TRBJ1-1, with TRBD1 identical over 7 bases. Germline values: CDR1 SEHNR, CDR2 FQNEAQ (reference sequence). With 1 base clipped from V and 5 bases from J, the junction kept 4 bases outside the gene matches. The CDR3 loop spans 14 amino acids. The CDR3 DNA reads TGTGCCAGCAGCTTAGGGACAGGACGGACTGAAGCTTTCTTT. Translation gives CASSLGTGRTEAFF.

This sequence joins TRBV6-5 and TRBJ2-7; D perhaps matches TRBD2 (5 bases). Per the germline V gene, CDR1 is MNHEY and CDR2 is SVGAGI. This CDR3 is built from 12 residues. Between the trimmed V and J ends, which lost 8 bases and 4 bases, there was a span of 12 bases. As DNA, the CDR3 is TGTGCCAGCGCGGGCCGCAGTTACGAGCAGTACTTC. Translation: CASAGRSYEQYF.

The chain carries TRBV7-2 and TRBJ2-7; possibly TRBD2 for D (6 bases). V was trimmed by 5 bases and J by 5 bases, leaving 13 bases between them. The CDR3 sequence is 13 residues long. Per the germline V gene, CDR1 is SGHTA and CDR2 is FQGNSA. The CDR3, as DNA: TGTGCCAGCAGCCGAGGGGACTCTCACGAGCAGTACTTC. This encodes CASSRGDSHEQYF.

This sequence joins TRBV9 and TRBJ1-6, with a weak D call TRBD1 (6 bases). Per germline, CDR1 SGDLS and CDR2 YYNGEE. The V and J ends lost 7 bases and 2 bases respectively, with 10 bases between them. The CDR3 contains 14 residues. DNA for the CDR3: TGTGCCAGCGGCAGGGGCGCCTATAATTCACCCCTCCACTTT. Its protein is CASGRGAYNSPLHF.

The chain has TRBV5-6 and TRBJ1-1; D is perhaps TRBD1 (6 bases). Germline CDR1 SGHDT, CDR2 YYEEEE. Trimming stripped 2 bases from V and 0 bases from J, with 14 bases between. This CDR3 spans 16 amino acids. CDR3 bases: TGTGCCAGCAGCTTACAACAGGGCATCATGAACACTGAAGCTTTCTTT. Its translation is CASSLQQGIMNTEAFF.

Turning to this clone: Distinct nucleotide sequences in the sample also encode this CDR3. J is TRBJ1-1 and V is TRBV2, with 11 nucleotides matching TRBD1. The CDR3 has 15 amino acids. J gave up 3 bases and V 6 bases, and 6 bases lay outside the gene matches. Germline V CDR1 and CDR2: SNHLY, FYNNEI. CDR3 bases: TGTGCCAGCAGGGGGTCGGACAGGGGGCACACTGAAGCTTTCTTT. It encodes CASRGSDRGHTEAFF. The whole variable domain, remainder taken from reference TRBV2 and TRBJ1-1, is EPEVTQTPSHQVTQMGQEVILRCVPISNHLYFYWYRQILGQKVEFLVSFYNNEISEKSEIFDDQFSVERPDGSNFTLKIRSTKLEDSAMYFCASRGSDRGHTEAFFGQGTRLTVV.

V gene TRBV25-1 combines with J gene TRBJ2-1, with D possibly being TRBD1 (6 bases). The V and J ends lost 8 bases and 6 bases respectively, with 11 bases between them. CDR1 and CDR2 from the germline V gene are MGHDK and SYGVNS. The CDR3 runs to 12 residues. The CDR3 nucleotides are TGTGCCAGCCACACAGGGCTCAATGAGCAGTTCTTC. Encoded protein: CASHTGLNEQFF.

The chain is built from TRBV9 and TRBJ2-3, with D possibly being TRBD2 (6 bases). V lost 4 bases to trimming and J lost 4 bases, with 22 bases between them. Per germline, CDR1 SGDLS and CDR2 YYNGEE. This CDR3 spans 17 amino acids. The CDR3 spells CASSPRRELGKADTQYF. CDR3 sequence (DNA): TGTGCCAGCAGCCCTCGTCGGGAGTTGGGTAAAGCAGATACGCAGTATTTT.

This rearrangement joins TRBV27 to TRBJ1-5, with a possible D match to TRBD1 (6 bases). Germline CDR1 MNHEY, CDR2 SMNVEV (reference sequence). Trimming shortened V by 3 bases and J by 7 bases, and 19 bases separated the two germline ends. This CDR3 has 16 residues. CDR3 sequence: CASSFSLGRGGQPQHF. The CDR3 DNA follows: TGTGCCAGCAGTTTTTCCCTGGGGAGGGGGGGCCAGCCCCAGCATTTT.

The V call is TRBV4-2, the J call TRBJ2-5, with D tentatively TRBD2 (5 bases). Trimming pared 4 bases from V and 2 bases from J, leaving 17 bases between. The CDR3 extends over 16 amino acids. Germline V gene data show CDR1 as LGHNA and CDR2 as YNFKEQ. This CDR3 is CASSLSRGYGQETQYF. The CDR3 DNA follows: TGTGCCAGCAGCCTCTCCCGGGGTTACGGTCAAGAGACCCAGTACTTC.

The V and J genes are TRBV9 and TRBJ1-1; TRBD1 might be the D (6 bases). This CDR3 is built from 14 residues. CDR1 is SGDLS, CDR2 YYNGEE, per germline. The V end was cut by 1 base, the J end by 3 bases, with 10 bases between. The CDR3 coding sequence is TGTGCCAGCAGCGTATACAGGGTTGACACTGAAGCTTTCTTT. It specifies CASSVYRVDTEAFF. Filled out from reference TRBV9 and TRBJ1-1, the complete variable domain reads DSGVTQTPKHLITATGQRVTLRCSPRSGDLSVYWYQQSLDQGLQFLIQYYNGEERAKGNILERFSAQQFPDLHSELNLSSLELGDSALYFCASSVYRVDTEAFFGQGTRLTVV.

V is TRBV4-1 and J is TRBJ1-5; possible D gene TRBD1, 5 bases. Germline V gene lookup returns CDR1 MGHRA and CDR2 YSYEKL. The CDR3 extends over 18 amino acids. Trimming pared 2 bases from V and 5 bases from J, leaving 22 bases between. Here the CDR3 reads CASSQLRAGILMDQPQHF. The CDR3 nucleotides are TGCGCCAGCAGCCAATTACGGGCAGGGATTTTAATGGATCAGCCCCAGCATTTT.

This clone was counted only a few times. CDR3 sequence reads: CASSKRTTNYGYTF. The CDR3 nucleotides are TGTGCCAGCAGCAAGAGGACAACTAACTATGGCTACACCTTC. The genes are TRBV5-6 and TRBJ1-2; D is perhaps TRBD1 (5 bases). The length of the CDR3 is 14 residues. Trimming stripped 4 bases from V and 0 bases from J, with 10 bases between. Germline V gives CDR1 SGHDT, CDR2 YYEEEE.

The J gene is TRBJ1-4, the V gene TRBV29-1; no definite D call. The V end was cut by 6 bases, the J end by 6 bases, with 14 bases between. Looked up from germline, CDR1 is SQVTM and CDR2 is ANQGSEA. This CDR3 has 13 amino acids. DNA of the CDR3: TGCAGCGTCGAGAGAGGAGACGATGAAAAACTGTTTTTT. It translates to CSVERGDDEKLFF.